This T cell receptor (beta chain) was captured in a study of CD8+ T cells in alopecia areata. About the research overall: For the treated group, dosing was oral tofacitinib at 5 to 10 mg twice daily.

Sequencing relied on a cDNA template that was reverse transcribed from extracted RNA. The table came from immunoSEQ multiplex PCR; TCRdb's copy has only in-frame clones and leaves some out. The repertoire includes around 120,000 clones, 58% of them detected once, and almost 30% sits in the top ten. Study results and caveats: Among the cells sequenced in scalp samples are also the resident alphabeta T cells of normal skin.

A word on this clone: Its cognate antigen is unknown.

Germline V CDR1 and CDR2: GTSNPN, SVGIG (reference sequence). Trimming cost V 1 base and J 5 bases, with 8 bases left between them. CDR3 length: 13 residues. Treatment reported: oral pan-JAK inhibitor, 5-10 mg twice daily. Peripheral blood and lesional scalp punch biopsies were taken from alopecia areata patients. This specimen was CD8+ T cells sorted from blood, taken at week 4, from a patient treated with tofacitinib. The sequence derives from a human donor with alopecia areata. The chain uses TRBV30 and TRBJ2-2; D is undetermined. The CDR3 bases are TGTGCCTGGAGTGACGAGTGGACCGGGGAGCTGTTTTTT. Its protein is CAWSDEWTGELFF.